The following is a T cell receptor (beta chain) sequence with its context. The data are from a study of blood T cell repertoires in COVID-19. V was clipped by 0 bases and J by 3 bases, with 15 bases between them. CDR3 length equals 16 residues. CDR1 SGHRS and CDR2 YFSETQ come from the germline V gene. Libraries were prepared by immunoSEQ multiplex PCR; TCRdb keeps only in-frame clonotypes and omits some of them. This sample carries around 420,000 clones, nearly 90% of them seen once, and the ten largest clones take more than 2%. The genes are TRBV5-1 and TRBJ2-5, with a tentative D call TRBD2 (6 bases). The sample taken for sequencing was PBMCs or T cells enriched from blood (not recorded which). The clonotype comes from a woman between 35 and 50 years old with acute COVID-19. CDR3 amino acids: CASSLGASAAKETQYF. CDR3 coding DNA: TGCGCCAGCAGCTTGGGGGCTAGCGCGGCCAAAGAGACCCAGTACTTC.